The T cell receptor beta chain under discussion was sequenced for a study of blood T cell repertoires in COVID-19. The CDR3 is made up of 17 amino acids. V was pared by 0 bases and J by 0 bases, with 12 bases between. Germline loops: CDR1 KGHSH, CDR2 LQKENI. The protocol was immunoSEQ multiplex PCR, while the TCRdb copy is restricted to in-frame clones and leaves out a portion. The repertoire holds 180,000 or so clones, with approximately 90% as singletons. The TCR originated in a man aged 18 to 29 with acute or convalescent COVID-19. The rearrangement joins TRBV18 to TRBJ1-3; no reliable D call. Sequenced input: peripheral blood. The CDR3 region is CASSPPGRQRSGNTIYF. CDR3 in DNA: TGTGCCAGCTCACCACCGGGCAGGCAACGCTCTGGAAACACCATATATTTT.